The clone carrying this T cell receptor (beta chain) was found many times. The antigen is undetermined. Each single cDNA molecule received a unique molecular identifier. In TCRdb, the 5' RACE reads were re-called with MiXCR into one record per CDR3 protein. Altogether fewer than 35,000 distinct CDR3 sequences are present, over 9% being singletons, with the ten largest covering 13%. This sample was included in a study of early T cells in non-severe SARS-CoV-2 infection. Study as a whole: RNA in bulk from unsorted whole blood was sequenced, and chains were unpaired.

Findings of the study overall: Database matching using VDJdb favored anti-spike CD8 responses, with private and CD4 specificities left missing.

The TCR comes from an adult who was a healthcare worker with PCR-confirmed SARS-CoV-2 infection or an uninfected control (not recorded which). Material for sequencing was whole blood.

CDR3 residues: CSADTGLDTEAFF. In DNA form, the CDR3 reads TGCAGTGCCGATACGGGCCTGGACACTGAAGCTTTCTTT. The genes are TRBV20-1 and TRBJ1-1, with D unresolved. The CDR3 consists of 13 residues. Looked up from germline, CDR1 is DFQATT and CDR2 is SNEGSKA (reference sequence). With 6 bases removed from V and 3 bases from J, the gap between germline ends came to 14 bases.